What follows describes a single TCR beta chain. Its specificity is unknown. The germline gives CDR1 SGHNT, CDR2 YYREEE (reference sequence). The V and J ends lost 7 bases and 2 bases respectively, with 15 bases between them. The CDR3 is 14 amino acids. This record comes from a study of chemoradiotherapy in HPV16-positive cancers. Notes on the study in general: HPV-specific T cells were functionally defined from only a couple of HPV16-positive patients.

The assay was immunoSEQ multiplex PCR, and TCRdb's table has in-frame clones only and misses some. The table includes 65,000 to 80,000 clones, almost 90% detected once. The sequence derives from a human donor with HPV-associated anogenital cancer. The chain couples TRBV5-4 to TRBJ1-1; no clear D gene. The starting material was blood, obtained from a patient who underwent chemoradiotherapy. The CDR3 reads CASGLGQLNTEAFF. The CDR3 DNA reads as TGTGCCAGCGGTTTGGGCCAGCTAAACACTGAAGCTTTCTTT.